A selection of T cell receptor beta chains follows, all from one sample in a study of blood T cell repertoires in COVID-19. Data came from immunoSEQ multiplex PCR; TCRdb stores just in-frame clones and leaves some out. The sample has under 350,000 clones, 80% to 90% seen once. Sample: PBMCs or T cells enriched from blood (not recorded which). These receptors were taken from a woman aged 40 to 49 with acute COVID-19. CDR3s include the opening cysteine and the closing phenylalanine or tryptophan. D genes are given only for firm matches. Clone size is given for some rows only: seen once, a few or many times, or a class if the clone is expanded.

CDR3 protein,CDR3 DNA,J gene,clone size,D gene,V gene
CASSSQGTEQYF,TGTGCCAGCAGTTCGCAGGGTACCGAGCAGTACTTC,TRBJ2-7,-,-,TRBV27
CASSQSSRGGRDF,TGTGCCAGCAGCCAATCGAGTCGGGGGGGCCGAGATTTT,TRBJ2-3,-,TRBD2,TRBV3-1/TRBV3-2
CASREDRVNEKLFF,TGTGCCAGCAGGGAGGACAGGGTTAATGAAAAACTGTTTTTT,TRBJ1-4,once,TRBD1,TRBV2
CASRPKEKLFF,TGTGCCAGCAGACCTAAAGAAAAACTGTTTTTT,TRBJ1-4,-,-,TRBV2
CAASGFAYEQYF,TGTGCCGCGTCAGGGTTCGCGTACGAGCAGTACTTC,TRBJ2-7,few,-,TRBV10-3
CASSPPGFGYTF,TGTGCCAGTAGTCCACCCGGGTTTGGCTACACCTTC,TRBJ1-2,-,-,TRBV19
CASRTGLLGSDTQYF,TGTGCCAGCAGAACGGGACTTTTGGGATCAGATACGCAGTATTTT,TRBJ2-3,-,-,TRBV28
CASSLEPGQGSYRYTF,TGTGCCAGCAGCCTAGAGCCGGGACAGGGTTCCTATCGCTACACCTTC,TRBJ1-2,-,TRBD1,TRBV7-9
CASSIRSSGTDTQYF,TGTGCCAGTAGTATTAGGTCTAGCGGCACAGATACGCAGTATTTT,TRBJ2-3,-,-,TRBV19
CASSLAEHNPQYF,TGTGCCAGCAGCTTAGCTGAACACAATCCGCAGTATTTT,TRBJ2-3,-,-,TRBV11-2
CASSSQTGYYGYTF,TGTGCCAGCAGCTCCCAGACAGGGTACTATGGCTACACCTTC,TRBJ1-2,-,TRBD1,TRBV7-2
CASSLGSSGSGKTQYF,TGTGCCAGCAGCTTAGGTTCTAGCGGGAGCGGAAAGACCCAGTACTTC,TRBJ2-5,-,TRBD2,TRBV11-2
CASSVSGTGLQPQHF,TGTGCCAGCAGCGTATCCGGGACAGGGCTTCAGCCCCAGCATTTT,TRBJ1-5,few,TRBD1,TRBV9
CASSMGTGTYGGGYTF,TGTGCCAGTAGTATGGGGACAGGCACCTACGGGGGTGGCTACACCTTC,TRBJ1-2,-,TRBD1,TRBV19
CASSFPSGTQYF,TGTGCCAGCAGCTTCCCCAGTGGGACCCAGTACTTC,TRBJ2-5,-,-,TRBV7-9
CASSPGQGGGYEQYF,TGTGCCAGCAGCCCTGGACAGGGAGGAGGCTACGAGCAGTACTTC,TRBJ2-7,-,TRBD1,TRBV14
CASSVRDSSYNEQFF,TGTGCCAGCAGCGTCCGGGACAGCTCCTACAATGAGCAGTTCTTC,TRBJ2-1,-,TRBD1,TRBV5-5
CATSRDGLAGTTQYF,TGTGCCACCAGCAGAGACGGACTAGCGGGAACGACCCAGTACTTC,TRBJ2-5,-,TRBD2,TRBV15
CASSLRGQGRTEAFF,TGTGCCAGCAGCTTACGTGGGCAGGGTCGGACTGAAGCTTTCTTT,TRBJ1-1,-,-,TRBV11-2
CASSLTGAYNEQFF,TGCGCCAGCAGCTTGACAGGGGCCTACAATGAGCAGTTCTTC,TRBJ2-1,-,TRBD1,TRBV5-1
CASSISGGSDTQYF,TGTGCCAGCAGCATTAGCGGAGGCTCGGATACGCAGTATTTT,TRBJ2-3,-,-,TRBV7-2
CASSLDRSGHTF,TGTGCCAGCAGCTTAGATAGGTCAGGGCACACCTTC,TRBJ1-2,-,-,TRBV11-2
CASSLTSGGSYEQYF,TGTGCCAGCAGCTTGACTAGCGGGGGTTCTTACGAGCAGTACTTC,TRBJ2-7,-,TRBD2,TRBV5-4
CASSQEPGQGSGYTF,TGCGCCAGCAGCCAGGAACCGGGACAGGGGTCTGGCTACACCTTC,TRBJ1-2,-,TRBD1,TRBV4-3
CASSADGSSYNSPLHF,TGTGCCAGCAGTGCGGACGGGAGCTCCTATAATTCACCCCTCCACTTT,TRBJ1-6,few,-,TRBV28
CATSRGVKADFSGYTF,TGTGCCACCAGCAGAGGAGTTAAGGCGGATTTCTCTGGCTACACCTTC,TRBJ1-2,-,-,TRBV15
CASSPRGGGELFF,TGTGCCAGTAGTCCCAGGGGTGGCGGGGAGCTGTTTTTT,TRBJ2-2,-,-,TRBV19
CASSVGGGTGELFF,TGTGCCAGCAGCGTAGGAGGAGGGACCGGGGAGCTGTTTTTT,TRBJ2-2,-,-,TRBV9
CATRRGNTEAFF,TGTGCCACCCGAAGGGGTAACACTGAAGCTTTCTTT,TRBJ1-1,-,-,TRBV28
CASSLAGTGSGTEAFF,TGCGCCAGCAGCCTAGCCGGGACAGGGAGCGGGACTGAAGCTTTCTTT,TRBJ1-1,-,TRBD1,TRBV5-1
CASSPTLASEQYF,TGTGCCAGCAGCCCCACGCTAGCGTCCGAGCAGTACTTC,TRBJ2-7,-,-,TRBV3-1/TRBV3-2
CASSPQLSGDTIYF,TGTGCCAGCTCACCACAACTATCGGGGGACACCATATATTTT,TRBJ1-3,-,-,TRBV18
CASSWQAQETQYF,TGTGCCAGCAGTTGGCAGGCACAAGAGACCCAGTACTTC,TRBJ2-5,-,-,TRBV27
CASSLGHMDTQYF,TGTGCCAGCAGCCTAGGACATATGGATACGCAGTATTTT,TRBJ2-3,-,-,TRBV9
CASSETKTGWNSPLHF,TGTGCCAGCAGTGAAACTAAGACAGGGTGGAATTCACCCCTCCACTTT,TRBJ1-6,-,TRBD1,TRBV2
CASSFPNEKLFF,TGTGCCAGCAGCTTCCCAAATGAAAAACTGTTTTTT,TRBJ1-4,-,-,TRBV5-5
CASSRGTTTYEQYF,TGTGCCAGCAGCCGCGGGACTACTACCTACGAGCAGTACTTC,TRBJ2-7,-,TRBD2,TRBV5-6
CATSRGDRDGNQPQHF,TGTGCCACCAGCAGAGGGGACAGGGACGGCAATCAGCCCCAGCATTTT,TRBJ1-5,-,TRBD1,TRBV15
CATSRDLAGGSLFGNEQFF,TGTGCCACCAGCAGAGATCTAGCGGGAGGGTCCCTCTTTGGGAATGAGCAGTTCTTC,TRBJ2-1,-,TRBD2,TRBV15
CASSYGTGSNQPQHF,TGCGCCAGCAGCTACGGGACAGGGAGCAATCAGCCCCAGCATTTT,TRBJ1-5,once,TRBD1,TRBV5-1
CASSGLGQGIYEQYF,TGTGCCAGCAGTGGCTTGGGACAGGGTATATACGAGCAGTACTTC,TRBJ2-7,-,TRBD1,TRBV28
CASSPPQGPVSGNTIYF,TGTGCCAGCTCACCCCCACAGGGGCCGGTTTCTGGAAACACCATATATTTT,TRBJ1-3,-,TRBD1,TRBV18
CASRQELFSPLHF,TGTGCCAGCAGACAGGAATTGTTTTCACCCCTCCACTTT,TRBJ1-6,-,-,TRBV6-4
CASSIYTGTGNTEAFF,TGTGCCAGCAGCATCTACACCGGGACAGGCAACACTGAAGCTTTCTTT,TRBJ1-1,-,TRBD1,TRBV7-9
CASRRWGQGFISEQYF,TGTGCCAGCAGGCGGTGGGGACAGGGGTTTATTTCCGAGCAGTACTTC,TRBJ2-7,-,TRBD1,TRBV27
CASSPGQRMNTEAFF,TGTGCCAGCAGCCCGGGACAGAGAATGAACACTGAAGCTTTCTTT,TRBJ1-1,-,TRBD1,TRBV6-5
CASRSVYGYTF,TGCGCCAGCAGGTCAGTTTATGGCTACACCTTC,TRBJ1-2,-,-,TRBV5-1
CASSLDRGRTEAFF,TGTGCCAGCAGCCTGGACAGGGGTAGGACTGAAGCTTTCTTT,TRBJ1-1,once,TRBD1,TRBV7-2
CASSLAYQSYEQYF,TGTGCCAGCAGCTTAGCGTACCAGTCCTACGAGCAGTACTTC,TRBJ2-7,-,-,TRBV11-1
CASSSIGGYDSYEQYF,TGTGCCAGCAGCTCTATCGGGGGGTACGACTCCTACGAGCAGTACTTC,TRBJ2-7,-,TRBD2,TRBV27
CAIRRGQGPTEAFF,TGTGCCATCAGGAGGGGGCAGGGGCCCACTGAAGCTTTCTTT,TRBJ1-1,-,TRBD1,TRBV10-3
CASARVGPYEQYF,TGTGCCAGCGCCCGCGTTGGGCCCTACGAGCAGTACTTC,TRBJ2-7,-,-,TRBV6-5